Each of the 13 T cell receptor beta chains below was sequenced from the same sample in a study of blood T cell repertoires in COVID-19. Some clones are missing from TCRdb's copy, which holds only in-frame ones; the method was immunoSEQ multiplex PCR. This table holds about 160,000 clones, around 85% found once. Source material: peripheral blood. The receptors stem from an elderly man with COVID-19, enrolled during active disease.

The V call is TRBV7-9, the J call TRBJ1-2, with 10 bases lining up with TRBD1. The germline gives CDR1 SEHNR, CDR2 FQNEAQ (reference sequence). V lost 2 bases and J lost 6; bases outside the gene matches: 12. The CDR3 totals 17 residues. The CDR3 DNA reads TGTGCCAGCAGCTTACCGGCCCGGACAGGGGGAGAAGATGGCTACACCTTC. As protein: CASSLPARTGGEDGYTF.

V is TRBV10-3 and J is TRBJ1-1, with D perhaps TRBD1 (5 bases). The V end lost 2 bases, the J end lost 3 bases, and 13 bases lay between the germline ends. The CDR3 is 15 amino acids. From germline, CDR1 is ENHRY and CDR2 SYGVKD. DNA of the CDR3: TGTGCCATCAGTGAGAGGCAGGGTCGGGACACTGAAGCTTTCTTT. Translated, it gives CAISERQGRDTEAFF.

CDR3 in amino acids: CASSPPASGGFSYEQYF. CDR3 DNA sequence: TGTGCCAGCTCACCACCGGCTAGCGGGGGGTTCTCCTACGAGCAGTACTTC. This chain links TRBV18 with TRBJ2-7; 11 bases agree with TRBD2. The CDR3 has 17 residues. Germline V gives CDR1 KGHSH, CDR2 LQKENI. V dropped 0 bases and J dropped 0; count of bases not matched to a gene: 4.

The chain joins TRBV5-1 to TRBJ1-4; 11 nucleotides agree with TRBD1. Trimming removed 5 bases from V and 4 bases from J; junction bases left unmatched: 10. Germline values: CDR1 SGHRS, CDR2 YFSETQ. The CDR3 sequence is 17 residues long. For the CDR3, the DNA is TGCGCCAGCAGTAGGGGTTCCGGGACAGGGGGTAATGAAAAACTGTTTTTT. Translation gives CASSRGSGTGGNEKLFF.

This rearrangement joins TRBV28 to TRBJ1-1, with TRBD1 matching 7 bases. CDR1 MDHEN and CDR2 SYDVKM come from the germline V gene. This CDR3 has 15 residues. J was trimmed by 12 bases and V by 3 bases; bases with no gene match: 16. Written as DNA, the CDR3 is TGTGCCAGCAGTTTGTTGACAGGGTCGGATGTCGGGTCTTTCTTT. It encodes CASSLLTGSDVGSFF.

The chain joins TRBV5-5 to TRBJ2-1, with 7 bases that match TRBD2. Per germline, CDR1 SGHKS and CDR2 YYEKEE (reference sequence). J lost 10 bases, V lost 3 bases, and 13 bases had no gene match. This CDR3 is 15 amino acids long. The CDR3 bases are TGTGCCAGCAGCTCCTTGCCGGCGGGGGTCGGAGAGCAGTTCTTC. Its translation: CASSSLPAGVGEQFF. Looking up the rest from reference TRBV5-5 and TRBJ2-1 gives the full variable domain: DAGVTQSPTHLIKTRGQQVTLRCSPISGHKSVSWYQQVLGQGPQFIFQYYEKEERGRGNFPDRFSARQFPNYSSELNVNALLLGDSALYLCASSSLPAGVGEQFFGPGTRLTVL.

The chain combines TRBV27 with TRBJ2-3; 11 bases agree with TRBD2. The CDR3 covers 17 residues. Germline CDR1 MNHEY, CDR2 SMNVEV (reference sequence). Trimming removed 2 bases from V and 4 bases from J; junction bases left unmatched: 8. The CDR3 coding sequence is TGTGCCAGCAGTTTAAGATTTAGCGGGGGGGCATCAGATACGCAGTATTTT. Protein product: CASSLRFSGGASDTQYF.

This clone has just a few counts. J is TRBJ2-7 and V is TRBV7-6, with a weak D call TRBD2 (6 bases). The CDR3 sequence is 16 residues long. Germline lookup yields CDR1 SGHVS and CDR2 FNYEAQ. With 5 bases removed from V and 1 base from J, the gap between germline ends came to 18 bases. The CDR3 here is CASSTFLAGGSYEQYF. CDR3 nucleotide sequence: TGTGCCAGCAGCACATTTCTCGCTGGGGGGTCCTACGAGCAGTACTTC.

The genes are TRBV10-1 and TRBJ1-2, with TRBD1 matching 9 bases. Trimming took 6 bases from V and 4 from J; bases not matched to a gene: 9. CDR3 length: 15 residues. CDR1 is WNHNN, CDR2 SYGVQD, per germline (reference sequence). DNA of the CDR3: TGCGCCAGCAGAGCCGGGACAGGGAGTTTCTATGGCTACACCTTC. It codes for CASRAGTGSFYGYTF.

The J gene is TRBJ1-4, the V gene TRBV3-1 (or the pseudogene TRBV3-2), with 8 nucleotides matching TRBD1. J was trimmed by 7 bases and V by 0 bases; bases with no gene match: 13. The length of the CDR3 is 18 residues. Per the germline V gene, CDR1 is LGHDT and CDR2 is YNNKEL (reference sequence). The CDR3 here is CASSQDRGQGYLGEKLFF. CDR3 sequence (DNA): TGTGCCAGCAGCCAAGATAGAGGACAGGGTTATTTGGGTGAAAAACTGTTTTTT.

The rearrangement links TRBV7-7 to TRBJ2-1, with D perhaps matching TRBD2 (5 bases). V was trimmed by 0 bases and J by 10 bases, leaving 10 bases between them. The germline gives CDR1 SSHAT, CDR2 FNYEAQ (reference sequence). CDR3 length: 13 residues. CDR3 sequence reads: CASSLALDSEQFF. The CDR3 region has the DNA TGTGCCAGCAGCTTAGCGCTGGACTCAGAGCAGTTCTTC. Full variable domain (rest looked up from reference TRBV7-7 and TRBJ2-1): GAGVSQSPRYKVTKRGQDVTLRCDPISSHATLYWYQQALGQGPEFLTYFNYEAQPDKSGLPSDRFSAERPEGSISTLTIQRTEQRDSAMYRCASSLALDSEQFFGPGTRLTVL.

The chain carries TRBV19 and TRBJ1-2, with TRBD1 as a possible D gene (5 bases). Germline V CDR1 and CDR2: LNHDA, SQIVND (reference sequence). CDR3 length: 15 amino acids. Trimming removed 2 bases at V and 4 bases at J, with 14 bases between. This CDR3 is CASSISRGRGYGYTF. The CDR3 coding sequence is TGTGCCAGTAGTATATCCCGAGGAAGGGGCTATGGCTACACCTTC. Variable domain in full (rest from reference TRBV19 and TRBJ1-2): DGGITQSPKYLFRKEGQNVTLSCEQNLNHDAMYWYRQDPGQGLRLIYYSQIVNDFQKGDIAEGYSVSREKKESFPLTVTSAQKNPTAFYLCASSISRGRGYGYTFGSGTRLTVV.

The J gene is TRBJ2-1, the V gene TRBV3-1 (or the pseudogene TRBV3-2); TRBD2 matches 12 bases. V was pared by 6 bases and J by 9 bases, with 9 bases of the junction left unmatched. Germline V CDR1 and CDR2: LGHDT, YNNKEL (reference sequence). The CDR3 runs to 15 residues. DNA for the CDR3: TGTGCCAGCAGGACTAGCGGGGGACCGGAAGGTGAGCAGTTCTTC. Its protein is CASRTSGGPEGEQFF.